This T cell receptor beta chain emerged from a study of cytomegalovirus exposure and HLA in healthy donors. Study findings and constraints: Overall, approximately 150 TCR beta chains were annotated as cytomegalovirus-associated.

The V end lost 1 base, the J end lost 12 bases, and 15 bases lay between the germline ends. The CDR3 contains 14 residues. Germline assignment: CDR1 SEHNR and CDR2 FQNEAQ (reference sequence). A remark on this clone: Its antigen is still unknown.

Amplification used 60 Vbeta primers and 13 Jbeta primers. Produced via immunoSEQ multiplex PCR; TCRdb's table is partial and in-frame only. In the table there are approximately 160,000 clones, about three quarters of which are singletons. Input material: PBMCs. The chain couples TRBV7-9 to TRBJ1-4, with D possibly TRBD1 on 6 matching bases. The sequence derives from a woman aged 40 to 55 in good health and CMV-seropositive. For the CDR3, the DNA is TGTGCCAGCAGCTTAGATCAGGGGAGGGGAGAACTGTTTTTT. Amino acid sequence: CASSLDQGRGELFF.